This is a list of T cell receptor beta chains from one sample in a study of tumor and adjacent non-tumor tissue in lung cancer. TCRdb called the multiplex PCR reads again in MiXCR, with one record for every CDR3 protein. The table shows under 140,000 distinct CDR3 sequences, with around 82% occurring only once. The source material was lung tumor tissue. The receptors originated from a man between 65 and 85 years old with non-small cell lung cancer. CDR3s include the opening cysteine and the closing phenylalanine or tryptophan. D genes are given only for firm matches. Where a row states a size, it is once, few, many or the class of an expanded clone; other rows omit it.

d_gene: TRBD1; j_gene: TRBJ1-5; abundance: many; v_gene: TRBV19; len: 17; CDR3aa: CASSTVGPGQGYQPQHF; CDR3nt: TGTGCCAGTAGTACAGTGGGACCGGGACAGGGGTACCAGCCCCAGCATTTT
d_gene: NA; j_gene: TRBJ2-1; abundance: NA; v_gene: TRBV11-2; len: 18; CDR3aa: CASSLHVRGWGSYNEQFF; CDR3nt: TGTGCCAGCAGCTTACATGTGAGGGGCTGGGGCTCCTACAATGAGCAGTTCTTC
d_gene: NA; j_gene: TRBJ2-7; abundance: NA; v_gene: TRBV12-3/TRBV12-4; len: 14; CDR3aa: CASSLGRTLYEQYF; CDR3nt: TGTGCCAGCAGTTTAGGGCGGACCTTGTACGAGCAATACTTC
d_gene: NA; j_gene: TRBJ1-1; abundance: NA; v_gene: TRBV7-9; len: 13; CDR3aa: CAISSEYNTEAFF; CDR3nt: TGTGCCATCAGTTCCGAATACAACACTGAAGCTTTCTTT
d_gene: TRBD1; j_gene: TRBJ2-5; abundance: few; v_gene: TRBV12-3/TRBV12-4; len: 13; CDR3aa: CTSRPGQGSTQYF; CDR3nt: TGTACCAGTAGACCCGGACAGGGCTCCACCCAGTACTTC
d_gene: NA; j_gene: TRBJ2-5; abundance: NA; v_gene: TRBV6-5; len: 15; CDR3aa: CASNYIGPGTGTHYF; CDR3nt: TGTGCCAGCAATTATATCGGTCCGGGAACAGGGACTCACTACTTC
d_gene: NA; j_gene: TRBJ1-2; abundance: NA; v_gene: TRBV29-1; len: 13; CDR3aa: CSVEKQGSYGYTF; CDR3nt: TGCAGCGTTGAAAAGCAGGGCTCCTATGGCTACACCTTT
d_gene: TRBD1; j_gene: TRBJ2-3; abundance: NA; v_gene: TRBV29-1; len: 15; CDR3aa: CSVAFGTGETDTQYF; CDR3nt: TGCAGCGTCGCGTTCGGGACAGGGGAAACAGATACACAGTATTTT
d_gene: NA; j_gene: TRBJ2-7; abundance: NA; v_gene: TRBV6-1; len: 13; CDR3aa: CACSLGQSYEQYF; CDR3nt: TGTGCCTGCAGCTTAGGACAAAGCTACGAGCAGTATTTC
d_gene: NA; j_gene: TRBJ1-2; abundance: once; v_gene: TRBV12-3/TRBV12-4; len: 17; CDR3aa: CASSLKRGAGIKYGYTF; CDR3nt: TGTGCCAGCAGTTTAAAACGGGGGGCAGGGATAAAGTATGGCTACACCTTC
d_gene: TRBD1; j_gene: TRBJ2-6; abundance: few; v_gene: TRBV11-2; len: 18; CDR3aa: CASSPGTGGSRGTNVLTF; CDR3nt: TGTGCCAGCAGTCCCGGGACAGGGGGTTCTCGTGGGACCAACGTCCTGACTTTC
d_gene: NA; j_gene: TRBJ1-1; abundance: NA; v_gene: TRBV4-3; len: 14; CDR3aa: CPSSQDPGDGKDFF; CDR3nt: TGCCCCAGCAGCCAAGATCCTGGGGACGGGAAAGATTTCTTT
d_gene: TRBD2; j_gene: TRBJ2-1; abundance: NA; v_gene: TRBV4-2; len: 15; CDR3aa: CAGSPGTSGAQEHFF; CDR3nt: TGTGCCGGCAGCCCGGGGACTAGCGGGGCACAAGAGCATTTCTTC
d_gene: NA; j_gene: TRBJ1-4; abundance: few; v_gene: TRBV6-1; len: 14; CDR3aa: CTSSVGQGNEKLFF; CDR3nt: NA
d_gene: NA; j_gene: TRBJ2-7; abundance: NA; v_gene: TRBV21-1; len: 14; CDR3aa: CASSPRQGVYERYF; CDR3nt: TGTGCCAGCAGCCCCCGACAGGGGGTCTACGAGCGTTACTTC
d_gene: NA; j_gene: TRBJ1-2; abundance: many; v_gene: TRBV6-2/TRBV6-3; len: 11; CDR3aa: CASSENYGYTF; CDR3nt: TGTGCCAGCAGCGAGAACTATGGCTACACCTTC
d_gene: TRBD1; j_gene: TRBJ1-1; abundance: NA; v_gene: TRBV29-1; len: 16; CDR3aa: CRVGTGGVSMNTEAFF; CDR3nt: TGCAGGGTTGGGACAGGGGGAGTAAGTATGAACACAGAAGCTTTCTTT
d_gene: NA; j_gene: TRBJ1-5; abundance: NA; v_gene: TRBV6-2/TRBV6-3; len: 13; CDR3aa: CAISSQGNQLQHF; CDR3nt: TGTGCCATCAGTTCTCAGGGCAATCAACTCCAGCATTTT
d_gene: NA; j_gene: TRBJ1-6; abundance: NA; v_gene: TRBV11-2; len: 15; CDR3aa: CANSTRTDGNSPLQF; CDR3nt: TGTGCCAACAGCACAAGGACGGATGGGAATTCACCCCTCCAATTT
d_gene: NA; j_gene: TRBJ1-2; abundance: NA; v_gene: TRBV4-2; len: 16; CDR3aa: CASSQEQWARSYAYTF; CDR3nt: TGTGCTAGCAGCCAAGAGCAGTGGGCGCGTAGCTATGCCTACACCTTC
d_gene: NA; j_gene: TRBJ2-1; abundance: NA; v_gene: TRBV4-3; len: 17; CDR3aa: CASSQDQAGAEYNEHFF; CDR3nt: TGCGCCAGCAGCCAAGACCAAGCAGGAGCTGAATACAATGAGCACTTCTTC
d_gene: TRBD2; j_gene: TRBJ2-7; abundance: NA; v_gene: TRBV6-5; len: 15; CDR3aa: CAVGRRLAGPHDQYF; CDR3nt: TGTGCCGTCGGAAGGAGACTAGCAGGTCCTCACGACCAGTACTTC
d_gene: NA; j_gene: TRBJ2-7; abundance: NA; v_gene: TRBV6-1; len: 14; CDR3aa: CASTRIGSSYEQYF; CDR3nt: TGTGCCAGCACTCGGATAGGCAGCTCCTATGAGCAGTACTTC
d_gene: TRBD2; j_gene: TRBJ2-2; abundance: NA; v_gene: TRBV6-5; len: 17; CDR3aa: CASSSTGLAEGTGELFF; CDR3nt: TGTGCCAGCAGTTCCACCGGACTAGCAGAGGGTACCGGGGAGCTGTTTTTT
d_gene: TRBD2; j_gene: TRBJ2-7; abundance: NA; v_gene: TRBV12-3/TRBV12-4; len: 14; CDR3aa: CASSPAGTTHEQYF; CDR3nt: TGTGCCAGTAGTCCAGCGGGGACGACCCACGAGCAGTACTTC
d_gene: NA; j_gene: TRBJ1-4; abundance: NA; v_gene: TRBV4-2; len: 17; CDR3aa: CANSQVLLGVVNEKLFF; CDR3nt: TGTGCCAACAGCCAAGTACTGTTGGGGGTAGTTAATGAAAAACTGTTTTTT
d_gene: TRBD2; j_gene: TRBJ2-7; abundance: NA; v_gene: TRBV6-5; len: 15; CDR3aa: CVVRRRLAGSYEQYF; CDR3nt: TGTGTCGTCAGAAGGAGACTAGCAGGTTCTTACGAACAGTACTTC
d_gene: NA; j_gene: TRBJ1-5; abundance: many; v_gene: TRBV24-1; len: 21; CDR3aa: CATSDLFRDVDHLWGNQPQHF; CDR3nt: TGTGCCACCAGTGATTTGTTTAGGGACGTCGATCACCTATGGGGGAATCAGCCCCAGCATTTT
d_gene: NA; j_gene: TRBJ2-1; abundance: NA; v_gene: TRBV6-2/TRBV6-3; len: 12; CDR3aa: CASSYVVGGQFF; CDR3nt: TGTGCCAGCAGTTACGTCGTTGGCGGACAGTTCTTC
d_gene: TRBD1; j_gene: TRBJ1-1; abundance: NA; v_gene: TRBV10-3; len: 15; CDR3aa: CAINAKTGSDTETFF; CDR3nt: TGTGCCATCAATGCAAAGACAGGGAGTGACACTGAAACTTTCTTT
d_gene: NA; j_gene: TRBJ1-2; abundance: NA; v_gene: TRBV9; len: 14; CDR3aa: CPSSVGEVVNGYTF; CDR3nt: TGTCCCAGCAGCGTAGGAGAGGTTGTTAATGGCTACACCTTC
d_gene: TRBD1; j_gene: TRBJ2-2; abundance: NA; v_gene: TRBV6-2/TRBV6-3; len: 15; CDR3aa: CVSSAGTGETGELFF; CDR3nt: TGTGTCAGCAGTGCCGGGACAGGGGAGACCGGGGAGCTGTTTTTT
d_gene: NA; j_gene: TRBJ1-2; abundance: NA; v_gene: TRBV5-1; len: 15; CDR3aa: CAGSLAGGKWYGYTF; CDR3nt: TGCGCCGGCAGCTTGGCCGGAGGGAAATGGTATGGCTACACCTTC
d_gene: TRBD1; j_gene: TRBJ1-5; abundance: NA; v_gene: TRBV6-5; len: 15; CDR3aa: CASSNRGTSNQPQHF; CDR3nt: TGTGCCAGCAGCAACAGGGGAACGAGCAATCAGCCACAGCATTTT
d_gene: NA; j_gene: TRBJ2-3; abundance: NA; v_gene: TRBV10-3; len: 15; CDR3aa: CVISQNRSYTDTQYF; CDR3nt: TGTGTCATCAGCCAGAACAGGAGCTACACAGATACGCAGTATTTT
d_gene: NA; j_gene: TRBJ1-4; abundance: NA; v_gene: TRBV6-6; len: 14; CDR3aa: CAISLGGTNEKQFF; CDR3nt: TGTGCCATCAGTCTGGGGGGGACTAATGAAAAACAGTTTTTT
d_gene: NA; j_gene: TRBJ2-2; abundance: NA; v_gene: TRBV4-1; len: 19; CDR3aa: CASSQVSLWAGSVTGELFF; CDR3nt: TGTGCCAGCAGCCAAGTTTCATTATGGGCGGGATCGGTCACCGGGGAGCTGTTTTTT
d_gene: NA; j_gene: TRBJ1-2; abundance: NA; v_gene: TRBV5-4; len: 14; CDR3aa: CASGLGTAFYGYTF; CDR3nt: TGTGCCAGTGGCTTGGGTACAGCCTTCTATGGCTACACCTTC
d_gene: NA; j_gene: TRBJ2-1; abundance: once; v_gene: TRBV12-3/TRBV12-4; len: 16; CDR3aa: CASSTASGISYNEQFF; CDR3nt: TGCGCCAGCAGTACCGCATCAGGTATCTCCTACAATGAGCAGTTCTTC
d_gene: TRBD1; j_gene: TRBJ1-2; abundance: NA; v_gene: TRBV24-1; len: 17; CDR3aa: CATSDPLGQGKNHGYTF; CDR3nt: TGTGCCACCAGTGATCCACTGGGACAGGGAAAGAACCATGGCTACACCTTC
d_gene: TRBD1; j_gene: TRBJ1-1; abundance: NA; v_gene: TRBV6-2/TRBV6-3; len: 14; CDR3aa: CTSSSIGGGTDAFF; CDR3nt: TGTACCAGCAGTTCGATCGGAGGGGGCACTGATGCTTTCTTT
d_gene: NA; j_gene: TRBJ2-7; abundance: NA; v_gene: TRBV10-3; len: 13; CDR3aa: CTISTRNFFEQYF; CDR3nt: TGTACCATCAGTACCAGAAATTTCTTCGAGCAGTACTTC
d_gene: TRBD2; j_gene: TRBJ2-5; abundance: NA; v_gene: TRBV11-2; len: 15; CDR3aa: CVSSISPGTSGAQYF; CDR3nt: TGTGTCAGCAGTATTAGCCCCGGGACTAGCGGGGCCCAGTACTTC
d_gene: NA; j_gene: TRBJ2-1; abundance: NA; v_gene: TRBV6-2/TRBV6-3; len: 13; CDR3aa: CASNRGGYCELFF; CDR3nt: TGTGCCAGCAACAGAGGCGGTTACTGTGAGCTGTTCTTC
d_gene: NA; j_gene: TRBJ1-6; abundance: NA; v_gene: TRBV11-2; len: 15; CDR3aa: CASSLEWSRNSPLHF; CDR3nt: TGTGCTAGCAGCTTAGAGTGGAGTAGAAATTCACCCCTCCACTTT
d_gene: NA; j_gene: TRBJ2-3; abundance: NA; v_gene: TRBV11-2; len: 14; CDR3aa: CASSFGIHTNTQYF; CDR3nt: TGTGCCAGCAGCTTCGGCATACACACAAATACACAGTATTTT
d_gene: TRBD1; j_gene: TRBJ1-3; abundance: few; v_gene: TRBV29-1; len: 15; CDR3aa: CSARAGQHSGNTIYF; CDR3nt: TGCAGCGCTCGAGCGGGACAGCACTCTGGAAACACCATATATTTT
d_gene: NA; j_gene: TRBJ2-7; abundance: once; v_gene: TRBV4-1; len: 16; CDR3aa: CASSRTLVGGGDEHYF; CDR3nt: TGCGCCAGCAGCCGGACACTAGTGGGAGGGGGGGACGAGCATTACTTC
d_gene: NA; j_gene: TRBJ1-5; abundance: few; v_gene: TRBV10-2; len: 14; CDR3aa: CASSWDGENQPQHF; CDR3nt: TGCGCCAGCAGCTGGGACGGGGAGAACCAGCCCCAACATTTT